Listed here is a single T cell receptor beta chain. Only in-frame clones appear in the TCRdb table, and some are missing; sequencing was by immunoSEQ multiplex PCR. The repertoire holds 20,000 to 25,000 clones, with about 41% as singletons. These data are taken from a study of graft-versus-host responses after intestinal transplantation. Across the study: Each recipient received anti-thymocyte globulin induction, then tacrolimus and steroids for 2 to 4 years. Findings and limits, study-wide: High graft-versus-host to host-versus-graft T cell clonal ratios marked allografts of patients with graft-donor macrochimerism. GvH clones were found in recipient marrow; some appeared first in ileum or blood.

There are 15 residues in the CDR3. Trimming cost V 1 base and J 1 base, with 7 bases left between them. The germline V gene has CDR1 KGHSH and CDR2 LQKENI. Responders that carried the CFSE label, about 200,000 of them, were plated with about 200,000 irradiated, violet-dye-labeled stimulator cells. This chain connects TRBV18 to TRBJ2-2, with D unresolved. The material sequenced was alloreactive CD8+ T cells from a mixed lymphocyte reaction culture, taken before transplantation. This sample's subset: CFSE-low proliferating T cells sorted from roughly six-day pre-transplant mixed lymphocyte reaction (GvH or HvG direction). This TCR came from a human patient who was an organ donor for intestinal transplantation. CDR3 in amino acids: CASSPQYWNTGELFF. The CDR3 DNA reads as TGTGCCAGCTCACCACAGTACTGGAACACCGGGGAGCTGTTTTTT.